This T cell receptor beta chain derives from a study of blood T cell repertoires in COVID-19. Seattle's enrolled individuals joined amid active infection and were then monitored longitudinally. The table came from immunoSEQ multiplex PCR; TCRdb's copy has only in-frame clones and leaves some out. The sample has about 52,000 clones, over 75% seen once. The sequenced sample consisted of peripheral blood. The source of this sequence is a man older than 75 with COVID-19, enrolled during active disease.

Here the CDR3 reads CASTVVGGVDTEAFF. CDR3 coding DNA: TGCGCCAGCACCGTCGTCGGGGGAGTTGACACTGAAGCTTTCTTT. The chain recombines TRBV5-1 with TRBJ1-1; TRBD1 might be the D (5 bases). The V end lost 6 bases, the J end lost 3 bases, and 18 bases lay between the germline ends. Per the germline V gene, CDR1 is SGHRS and CDR2 is YFSETQ. This CDR3 is built from 15 residues.